What follows are 21 T cell receptor beta chains derived from one specimen sequenced in a study of blood T cells in healthy people across ages. Combining a sample-barcoded 5' primer with a J-beta primer mix, a second PCR ran for roughly 7 to 12 cycles. TCRdb reprocessed the 5' RACE reads via MiXCR and lists one record per CDR3 protein. The data contain a few hundred thousand distinct CDR3 sequences, roughly half of them singletons. Sequenced material: blood. The receptor source for this set is a man in his sixties in good health.

This clonotype was counted only a few times. The chain employs TRBV20-1 and TRBJ2-3, with TRBD2 identical over 12 bases. Germline V gives CDR1 DFQATT, CDR2 SNEGSKA (reference sequence). The junction had 3 bases not matched to a gene; V was cut back by 5 bases and J by 3 bases. The CDR3 has 14 residues. For the CDR3, the DNA is TGCAGTGCTGGACTAGCGGGATTGACAGATACGCAGTATTTT. Translation gives CSAGLAGLTDTQYF.

This chain uses TRBV6-2 or TRBV6-3 with TRBJ2-4; 9 bases match TRBD1. The DNA end lines up better with TRBJ2-7; the J call may be wrong. The CDR3 is 15 amino acids. Germline CDR1 and CDR2: MNHEY and SVGEGT. CDR3 nucleotides: TGTGCCAGCATTACATCGGGACAGGGTTCCTACGAGCAGTACTTC. Translating gives CASITSGQGSYEQYF.

The chain is built from TRBV6-1 and TRBJ2-1; D remains unclear. The CDR3 covers 12 residues. Germline values: CDR1 MNHNS, CDR2 SASEGT. Between the trimmed V and J ends, which lost 10 bases and 7 bases, there was a span of 14 bases. CDR3 residues: CATNLGLNEQFF. CDR3 DNA sequence: TGTGCCACCAACCTGGGCCTGAATGAGCAGTTCTTC.

V is TRBV7-9 and J is TRBJ2-7; 12 bases line up with TRBD2. The CDR3 has 13 residues. Per the germline V gene, CDR1 is SEHNR and CDR2 is FQNEAQ (reference sequence). V was pared by 5 bases and J by 7 bases, with 3 bases of the junction left unmatched. The CDR3 DNA is TGTGCCAGCAGCCACGGGACTAGCGGGGAGCAGTACTTC. This encodes CASSHGTSGEQYF.

The V and J genes are TRBV7-2 and TRBJ2-1; possible D gene TRBD1, 5 bases. V lost 2 bases and J 2 bases, leaving 10 bases between the germline ends. The CDR3 is 15 amino acids. Germline-derived CDR1 and CDR2 are SGHTA and FQGNSA. The chain's CDR3 is CASSLSLGAYNEQFF. In DNA form, the CDR3 reads TGTGCCAGCAGCTTAAGTCTAGGGGCCTACAATGAGCAGTTCTTC.

This chain connects TRBV7-2 to TRBJ2-3, with TRBD2 identical over 8 bases. J gave up 5 bases and V 6 bases, and 13 bases lay outside the gene matches. This CDR3 contains 16 residues. Germline CDR1 and CDR2: SGHTA and FQGNSA. In DNA form, the CDR3 reads TGTGCCAGCAGAATAGGCCAGCGGGGGTTGGAAGATACGCAGTATTTT. This translates into CASRIGQRGLEDTQYF.

V and J are TRBV27 and TRBJ2-3; 7 nucleotides line up with TRBD2. The CDR3 has 17 residues. The J segment lost 0 bases and the V segment lost 0 bases, leaving 6 bases of the junction unmatched. Germline V gene sequence: CDR1 MNHEY, CDR2 SMNVEV (reference sequence). DNA of the CDR3: TGTGCCAGCAGTTTATCGGCACTAGCGCCGAGCACAGATACGCAGTATTTT. Protein: CASSLSALAPSTDTQYF.

The CDR3 coding sequence is TGTGCCAGCAGTGAATCTACAGGGGAGCAGTACTTC. It encodes CASSESTGEQYF. The V and J genes are TRBV25-1 and TRBJ2-7; D is possibly TRBD1 (6 bases). Trimming left V 1 base short and J 7 bases short, with 8 bases between. The CDR3 totals 12 residues. Germline loops: CDR1 MGHDK, CDR2 SYGVNS.

The chain employs TRBV6-2 or TRBV6-3 and TRBJ1-1; maybe TRBD1 (5 bases). CDR1 is MNHEY, CDR2 SVGEGT, per germline. Trimming removed 6 bases from V and 0 bases from J, with 14 bases in between. The CDR3 has 15 amino acids. In DNA form, the CDR3 reads TGTGCCAGCAGATGGGGACTGGGGATGAACACTGAAGCTTTCTTT. Translating it yields CASRWGLGMNTEAFF.

The V gene is TRBV5-1, the J gene TRBJ2-5; D is ambiguous. Trimming removed 4 bases from V and 4 bases from J, with 11 bases in between. This CDR3 contains 13 residues. Looked up from germline, CDR1 is SGHRS and CDR2 is YFSETQ. The CDR3, as DNA: TGCGCCAGCAGCCAGGACGGCGGAGAGACCCAGTACTTC. Its protein product is CASSQDGGETQYF. The variable domain in full, with the rest retrieved from reference TRBV5-1 and TRBJ2-5, is KAGVTQTPRYLIKTRGQQVTLSCSPISGHRSVSWYQQTPGQGLQFLFEYFSETQRNKGNFPGRFSGRQFSNSRSEMNVSTLELGDSALYLCASSQDGGETQYFGPGTRLLVL.

The chain recombines TRBV3-1 with TRBJ2-7, with TRBD2 as a possible D gene (6 bases). The assigned J gene may be wrong: the sequence end matches TRBJ2-5 better. Germline lookup yields CDR1 LGHDT and CDR2 YNNKEL (reference sequence). The CDR3 runs 15 residues. The CDR3 reads CASSQDAGGGETQYF. As DNA, the CDR3 is TGTGCCAGCAGCCAAGATGCAGGCGGAGGGGAGACCCAGTACTTC.

The chain combines TRBV7-3 with TRBJ1-2; weak D call: TRBD1 (6 bases). Germline CDR1 and CDR2: SGHTA and FQGTGA. The V end lost 4 bases, the J end lost 4 bases, and 19 bases lay between the germline ends. The CDR3 runs to 16 residues. The CDR3 protein is CASSSSRTAEVYGYTF. Here the CDR3 DNA reads TGTGCCAGCAGCTCGAGCCGGACAGCGGAGGTCTATGGCTACACCTTC.

J is TRBJ2-5 and V is TRBV6-1, with TRBD1 matching over 8 bases. The J call is in doubt because the DNA end fits TRBJ2-7 better. Germline V gene lookup returns CDR1 MNHNS and CDR2 SASEGT. There are 13 residues in the CDR3. CDR3 sequence (DNA): TGTGCCAGCCAGGACAGGGTTTTTGGCGAGCAGTACTTC. It yields the protein CASQDRVFGEQYF.

V usage is TRBV20-1 and J usage is TRBJ2-6; D call uncertain. V lost 4 bases and J 2 bases, leaving 12 bases between the germline ends. CDR3 length equals 15 residues. Germline-derived CDR1 and CDR2 are DFQATT and SNEGSKA (reference sequence). The CDR3 spells CSAKVGWAGANVLTF. In DNA, the CDR3 is TGCAGTGCTAAGGTGGGGTGGGCTGGGGCCAACGTCCTGACTTTC.

The chain carries TRBV29-1 and TRBJ2-5; 9 nucleotides match TRBD2. The V gene end was trimmed by 4 bases and the J gene end by 5 bases; junction bases not matched to a gene: 5. The CDR3 consists of 13 residues. Per the germline V gene, CDR1 is SQVTM and CDR2 is ANQGSEA. Here the CDR3 DNA reads TGCAGCGTTGGAGCGGGAGGTGCGGAGACCCAGTACTTC. Its translation: CSVGAGGAETQYF.

A word on this clonotype: One base away lies a much larger clone, so this may be a sequencing read error. The rearrangement uses TRBV6-2 or TRBV6-3 and TRBJ2-1; D is unclear. This CDR3 has 15 residues. CDR1 and CDR2 from the germline V gene are MNHEY and SVGEGT. V lost 3 bases and J 4 bases, leaving 13 bases between the germline ends. CDR3 residues: CASSYGIGQYNEQFF. The CDR3 region has the DNA TGTGCCAGCAGTTATGGGATAGGGCAATACAATGAGCAGTTCTTC.

This clonotype was recorded a few times. At one end the junction does not follow the germline gene, possibly because of a read error. The rearrangement joins TRBV7-7 to TRBJ2-2, with 12 bases fitting TRBD2. CDR3 length: 15 amino acids. CDR1 SSHAT and CDR2 FNYEAQ come from the germline V gene (reference sequence). CDR3 bases: TGTGCTAGCAGCTTAAGGACTAGCGGGGCCGGGGAGCTGTTTTTT. Protein product: CASSLRTSGAGELFF.

The chain links TRBV20-1 to TRBJ1-2; unclear D gene. Deletions cut 3 bases from V and 7 bases from J, with 18 bases between. This CDR3 is 14 amino acids long. Germline V gene data show CDR1 as DFQATT and CDR2 as SNEGSKA (reference sequence). The CDR3 nucleotides are TGCAGTGCTAGTGCTTTGTCGTATGGTGGTGGCTACACCTTC. This encodes CSASALSYGGGYTF.

V and J are TRBV5-5 and TRBJ1-2, with D tentatively TRBD1 (5 bases). V was shortened by 0 bases and J by 4 bases, with 10 bases between the two germline ends. Germline assignment: CDR1 SGHKS and CDR2 YYEKEE (reference sequence). The CDR3 contains 14 residues. The CDR3 DNA sequence: TGTGCCAGCAGCTTGGGGGACGTAGGCTATGGCTACACCTTC. This codes for CASSLGDVGYGYTF.

This clonotype was observed a handful of times. V is TRBV5-1 and J is TRBJ1-6; D unclear. Looked up from germline, CDR1 is SGHRS and CDR2 is YFSETQ. Trimming took 4 bases from V and 5 from J, leaving 7 bases between them. The CDR3 is 13 residues long. The CDR3 reads CASSPEHNSPLHF. CDR3 sequence (DNA): TGCGCCAGCAGCCCGGAACATAATTCACCCCTCCACTTT.

The chain carries TRBV20-1 and TRBJ2-1, with 11 bases fitting TRBD2. CDR3 length: 15 residues. Germline values: CDR1 DFQATT, CDR2 SNEGSKA (reference sequence). V lost 4 bases, J lost 7 bases, and 9 bases stayed unmatched. CDR3 coding DNA: TGCAGTGCTATCCGGAGGCTAGCGGGAGGAAATGAGCAGTTCTTC. Translated, it gives CSAIRRLAGGNEQFF.